Listed here are 5 T cell receptor beta chains from one sample, sequenced in a study of shared clonotypes between healthy human individuals (dated by TCRdb to 2019 to 2021). The library was produced with the immunoSEQ multiplex PCR assay. Imported from immuneACCESS, the table was reduced by TCRdb to in-frame sequences with V and J called. These copies leave out some clones; in studies compared against another copy, an unresolved V gene accounts for under half, and the cause of the remainder is not known. For this sample the table gives 950,000 to 1,300,000 clones, of which 65% to 80% were detected only once. Less than 1.5% of the sample belongs to the ten largest clones. The sequencing sample was made of memory CD4+ T cells sorted from blood. Per the publication, the cell subset or site label means: CD45RA-negative fraction. These receptors were collected from a man aged 18 to 35 in good health.

The chain combines TRBV27 with TRBJ1-2; 10 bases agree with TRBD1. Germline V lookup: CDR1 MNHEY, CDR2 SMNVEV (reference sequence). The CDR3 is 15 residues long. V lost 5 bases to trimming and J lost 6 bases; unmatched junction nucleotides: 9. The CDR3 loop is CASSRGTGEANGYTF. The CDR3, as DNA: TGTGCCAGCAGTCGGGGGACAGGGGAGGCCAATGGCTACACCTTC.

The chain uses TRBV29-1 and TRBJ1-1, with 10 positions matching TRBD1. CDR1 is SQVTM, CDR2 ANQGSEA, per germline. The length of the CDR3 is 13 residues. Unmatched junction bases numbered 6, after V lost 3 bases and J lost 8 bases. CDR3 region: CSVDKGQGLEAFF. The CDR3 DNA reads as TGCAGCGTTGATAAGGGACAGGGGCTGGAAGCTTTCTTT.

The chain joins TRBV14 to TRBJ2-3; D is uncertain. V was pared by 1 base and J by 3 bases, with 8 bases between. In germline, CDR1 is SGHDN, CDR2 FVKESK. The CDR3 covers 14 residues. This CDR3 reads CASSQALRTDTQYF. CDR3 coding DNA: TGTGCCAGCAGCCAAGCCCTGAGAACAGATACGCAGTATTTT.

The CDR3 spells CASSLRQGAGELFF. As DNA, the CDR3 is TGTGCCAGCAGCTTGCGCCAGGGCGCCGGGGAGCTGTTTTTT. V is TRBV5-4 and J is TRBJ2-2; D perhaps matches TRBD1 (5 bases). This CDR3 has 14 residues. V was clipped by 1 base and J by 6 bases, with 10 bases between them. Germline values: CDR1 SGHNT, CDR2 YYREEE (reference sequence).

The V and J genes are TRBV5-4 and TRBJ1-6, with 8 bases identical to TRBD1. Losses at the gene ends were 0 bases for V and 6 bases for J; bases not matched to a gene: 5. The germline gives CDR1 SGHNT, CDR2 YYREEE (reference sequence). This CDR3 comprises 16 residues. For the CDR3, the DNA is TGTGCCAGCAGCTTGGAGCAGGGGGCTTCTAATTCACCCCTCCACTTT. This codes for CASSLEQGASNSPLHF.